A selection of T cell receptor beta chains follows, all from one sample in a study of OX40 agonist ivuxolimab in advanced cancers. Measured with immunoSEQ multiplex PCR; TCRdb has only the in-frame clones, and not every one. The sample contains about 150,000 clones, roughly 94% of which appear only once. Material: CD4+ or CD8+ T cells sorted from blood, obtained in a trial of the OX40 agonist ivuxolimab. These receptors were taken from an adult with an advanced solid tumor such as melanoma, head and neck, liver or kidney cancer. CDR3s include the opening cysteine and the closing phenylalanine or tryptophan. Fields, in order: V gene, J gene, clone size, D gene, CDR3 protein, CDR3 DNA. A D gene is named only where the DNA matches it firmly. Some rows have no size entry. The others give once, few or many, or a class for an expanded clone.

v_call: TRBV29-1
j_call: TRBJ2-1
clone_size: once
d_call: NA
cdr3_aa: CSVGKDTSYNEQFF
cdr3_nt: TGCAGCGTTGGCAAGGACACCTCCTACAATGAGCAGTTCTTC

v_call: TRBV7-2
j_call: TRBJ1-2
clone_size: NA
d_call: NA
cdr3_aa: CASSLAGDNYGYTF
cdr3_nt: TGTGCCAGCAGCTTAGCCGGGGATAACTATGGCTACACCTTC

v_call: TRBV5-1
j_call: TRBJ2-3
clone_size: NA
d_call: NA
cdr3_aa: CASSLGEGAITDTQYF
cdr3_nt: TGCGCCAGCAGCTTGGGGGAGGGGGCAATCACAGATACGCAGTATTTT

v_call: TRBV7-2
j_call: TRBJ1-1
clone_size: NA
d_call: TRBD1
cdr3_aa: CASSLRRGRTNTEAFF
cdr3_nt: TGTGCCAGCAGCTTAAGGAGGGGGCGTACGAACACTGAAGCTTTCTTT

v_call: TRBV25-1
j_call: TRBJ1-6
clone_size: few
d_call: NA
cdr3_aa: CASGQGLRNSPLHF
cdr3_nt: TGTGCCAGCGGCCAGGGACTCCGTAATTCACCCCTCCACTTT

v_call: TRBV6-5
j_call: TRBJ1-4
clone_size: NA
d_call: NA
cdr3_aa: CASLRKQGSSEKLFF
cdr3_nt: TGTGCCAGCCTCCGAAAACAGGGTTCGAGTGAAAAACTGTTTTTT

v_call: TRBV27
j_call: TRBJ2-2
clone_size: NA
d_call: NA
cdr3_aa: CASSSPEGPTGQGTGELFF
cdr3_nt: TGTGCCAGCAGTTCACCGGAGGGGCCGACAGGGCAGGGCACCGGGGAGCTGTTTTTT

v_call: TRBV7-3
j_call: TRBJ2-3
clone_size: NA
d_call: TRBD1
cdr3_aa: CASSNSGTGVDTQYF
cdr3_nt: TGTGCCAGCAGCAACTCCGGGACAGGGGTGGATACGCAGTATTTT

v_call: TRBV23-1
j_call: TRBJ2-1
clone_size: NA
d_call: TRBD1
cdr3_aa: CASSHDRGPPSSYNEQFF
cdr3_nt: TGCGCCAGCAGTCATGACAGGGGTCCTCCGAGCTCCTACAATGAGCAGTTCTTC

v_call: TRBV28
j_call: TRBJ2-2
clone_size: NA
d_call: NA
cdr3_aa: CASRTYRELFF
cdr3_nt: TGTGCCAGCAGGACCTACAGGGAGCTGTTTTTT

v_call: TRBV11-2
j_call: TRBJ2-7
clone_size: NA
d_call: TRBD2
cdr3_aa: CASSFPGTSTLGGEQYF
cdr3_nt: TGTGCCAGCAGCTTCCCCGGGACTAGCACCCTCGGTGGTGAGCAGTACTTC

v_call: TRBV5-6
j_call: TRBJ2-3
clone_size: NA
d_call: NA
cdr3_aa: CASSQDSGGADTQYF
cdr3_nt: TGTGCCAGCAGTCAGGACTCCGGGGGTGCAGATACGCAGTATTTT

v_call: TRBV30
j_call: TRBJ2-7
clone_size: NA
d_call: TRBD1
cdr3_aa: CAWADRVRGEQYF
cdr3_nt: TGTGCCTGGGCGGACAGGGTAAGAGGCGAGCAGTACTTC

v_call: TRBV28
j_call: TRBJ2-7
clone_size: NA
d_call: TRBD1
cdr3_aa: CASTPPVTGGEQYF
cdr3_nt: TGTGCCAGCACTCCGCCCGTGACAGGGGGCGAGCAGTACTTC

v_call: TRBV7-3
j_call: TRBJ2-1
clone_size: NA
d_call: NA
cdr3_aa: CASSTNRGLASFNEQFF
cdr3_nt: TGTGCCAGCAGCACGAACCGAGGGCTAGCATCTTTCAATGAGCAGTTCTTC

v_call: TRBV13
j_call: TRBJ1-4
clone_size: NA
d_call: NA
cdr3_aa: CASSLQSLVEKLFF
cdr3_nt: TGTGCCAGCAGCTTACAGTCCCTTGTTGAAAAACTGTTTTTT

v_call: TRBV20-1
j_call: TRBJ2-1
clone_size: NA
d_call: NA
cdr3_aa: CSARSYEQFF
cdr3_nt: TGCAGTGCTAGATCCTATGAGCAGTTCTTC

v_call: TRBV25-1
j_call: TRBJ1-5
clone_size: NA
d_call: NA
cdr3_aa: CASSEWGVSNQPQHF
cdr3_nt: TGTGCCAGCAGTGAATGGGGGGTTAGCAATCAGCCCCAGCATTTT

v_call: TRBV27
j_call: TRBJ2-7
clone_size: NA
d_call: TRBD1
cdr3_aa: CASSRGNGPNEQYF
cdr3_nt: TGTGCCAGCAGCAGGGGGAACGGCCCTAACGAGCAGTACTTC

v_call: TRBV27
j_call: TRBJ2-7
clone_size: NA
d_call: TRBD1
cdr3_aa: CASSKVQGYEQYF
cdr3_nt: TGTGCCAGCAGTAAGGTACAGGGGTACGAGCAGTACTTC

v_call: TRBV5-4
j_call: TRBJ1-2
clone_size: NA
d_call: NA
cdr3_aa: CASSLAGRGNYGYTF
cdr3_nt: TGTGCCAGCAGCTTGGCAGGGCGGGGGAACTATGGCTACACCTTC

v_call: TRBV6-4
j_call: TRBJ1-5
clone_size: once
d_call: NA
cdr3_aa: CASSEQHNQPQHF
cdr3_nt: TGTGCCAGCAGTGAACAGCACAATCAGCCCCAGCATTTT

v_call: TRBV18
j_call: TRBJ1-5
clone_size: NA
d_call: NA
cdr3_aa: CASSPGYGQPQHF
cdr3_nt: TGTGCCAGCTCCCCAGGGTACGGTCAGCCCCAGCATTTT

v_call: TRBV14
j_call: TRBJ1-4
clone_size: NA
d_call: NA
cdr3_aa: CASSLRTGLGEKLFF
cdr3_nt: TGTGCCAGCAGCCTTAGAACAGGTCTCGGCGAAAAACTGTTTTTT

v_call: TRBV18
j_call: TRBJ2-3
clone_size: NA
d_call: TRBD2
cdr3_aa: CASSPQSGGASSTDTQYF
cdr3_nt: TGTGCCAGCTCACCACAAAGCGGGGGGGCCTCCAGCACAGATACGCAGTATTTT

v_call: TRBV7-2
j_call: TRBJ1-1
clone_size: NA
d_call: NA
cdr3_aa: CATSRKWGTEAFF
cdr3_nt: TGTGCCACCTCCAGGAAATGGGGCACTGAAGCTTTCTTT

v_call: TRBV2
j_call: TRBJ1-4
clone_size: once
d_call: TRBD1
cdr3_aa: CASSVQGATNEKLFF
cdr3_nt: TGTGCCAGCAGTGTACAGGGGGCAACTAATGAAAAACTGTTTTTT

v_call: TRBV19
j_call: TRBJ2-7
clone_size: NA
d_call: NA
cdr3_aa: CASNGGAGSDEQYF
cdr3_nt: TGTGCCAGTAATGGGGGGGCAGGGTCCGACGAGCAGTACTTC

v_call: TRBV29-1
j_call: TRBJ2-1
clone_size: NA
d_call: NA
cdr3_aa: CSVAGGLPTSYNEQFF
cdr3_nt: TGCAGCGTTGCTGGGGGCCTCCCAACTTCCTACAATGAGCAGTTCTTC

v_call: TRBV18
j_call: TRBJ1-4
clone_size: NA
d_call: NA
cdr3_aa: CASSPPNRNEKLFF
cdr3_nt: TGTGCCAGCTCACCACCGAACCGTAATGAAAAACTGTTTTTT

v_call: TRBV5-4
j_call: TRBJ2-6
clone_size: NA
d_call: TRBD2
cdr3_aa: CASSLVGTSGKSGANVLTF
cdr3_nt: TGTGCCAGCAGCTTGGTTGGGACTAGCGGGAAATCTGGGGCCAACGTCCTGACTTTC

v_call: TRBV7-2
j_call: TRBJ2-3
clone_size: NA
d_call: NA
cdr3_aa: CASSLVGDTDTQYF
cdr3_nt: TGTGCCAGCAGCTTAGTAGGCGACACAGATACGCAGTATTTT

v_call: TRBV7-6
j_call: TRBJ2-1
clone_size: NA
d_call: TRBD2
cdr3_aa: CASRATSGGPSSYNEQFF
cdr3_nt: TGTGCCAGCAGGGCAACTAGCGGGGGGCCGAGCTCCTACAATGAGCAGTTCTTC

v_call: TRBV7-7
j_call: TRBJ2-5
clone_size: NA
d_call: TRBD1
cdr3_aa: CASSLQGWETQYF
cdr3_nt: TGTGCTAGCAGTTTACAGGGGTGGGAGACCCAGTACTTC

v_call: TRBV4-2
j_call: TRBJ1-1
clone_size: NA
d_call: NA
cdr3_aa: CASSQEAGLTEAFF
cdr3_nt: TGTGCCAGCAGCCAAGAGGCGGGACTCACTGAAGCTTTCTTT